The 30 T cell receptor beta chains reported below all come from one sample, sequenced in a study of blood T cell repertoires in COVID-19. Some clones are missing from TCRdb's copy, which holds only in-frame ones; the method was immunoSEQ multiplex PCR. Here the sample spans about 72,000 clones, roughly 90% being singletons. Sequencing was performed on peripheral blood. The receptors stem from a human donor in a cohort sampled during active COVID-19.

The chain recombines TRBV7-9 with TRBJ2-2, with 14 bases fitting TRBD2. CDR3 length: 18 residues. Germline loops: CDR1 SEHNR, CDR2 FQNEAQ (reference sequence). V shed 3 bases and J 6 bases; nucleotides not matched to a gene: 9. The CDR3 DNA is TGTGCCAGCAGCTTTCCGAGACTAGCGGGAGGGCGCCCCGGGGAGCTGTTTTTT. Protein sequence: CASSFPRLAGGRPGELFF.

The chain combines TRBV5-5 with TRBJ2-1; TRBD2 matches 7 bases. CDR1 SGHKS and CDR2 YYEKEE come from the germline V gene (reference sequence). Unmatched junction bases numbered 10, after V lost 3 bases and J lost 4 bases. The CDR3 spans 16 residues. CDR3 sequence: CASSSGTNRVYNEQFF. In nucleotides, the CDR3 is TGTGCCAGCAGCTCTGGGACTAATCGGGTTTACAATGAGCAGTTCTTC.

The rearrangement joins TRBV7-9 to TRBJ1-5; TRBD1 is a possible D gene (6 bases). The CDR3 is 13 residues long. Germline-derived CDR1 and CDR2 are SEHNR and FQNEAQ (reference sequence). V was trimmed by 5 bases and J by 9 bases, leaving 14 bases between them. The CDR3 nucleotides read TGTGCCAGCAGCCTAAACAGGGAGCGGCCCCAGCATTTT. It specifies CASSLNRERPQHF. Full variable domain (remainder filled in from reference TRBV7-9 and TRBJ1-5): DTGVSQNPRHKITKRGQNVTFRCDPISEHNRLYWYRQTLGQGPEFLTYFQNEAQLEKSRLLSDRFSAERPKGSFSTLEIQRTEQGDSAMYLCASSLNRERPQHFGDGTRLSIL.

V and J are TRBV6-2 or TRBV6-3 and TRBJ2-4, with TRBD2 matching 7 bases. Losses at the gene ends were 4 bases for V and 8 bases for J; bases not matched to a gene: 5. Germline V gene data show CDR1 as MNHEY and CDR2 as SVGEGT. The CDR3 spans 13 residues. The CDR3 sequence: CASSSGRRDIQYF. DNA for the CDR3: TGTGCCAGCAGTTCCGGGAGGAGAGACATTCAGTACTTC.

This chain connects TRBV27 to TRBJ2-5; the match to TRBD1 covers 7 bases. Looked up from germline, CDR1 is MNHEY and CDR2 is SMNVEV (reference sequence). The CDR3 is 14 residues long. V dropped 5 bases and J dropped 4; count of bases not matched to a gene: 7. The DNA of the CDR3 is TGTGCCAGCAGTCAGGGGGATCGGGGAGAGACCCAGTACTTC. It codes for CASSQGDRGETQYF.

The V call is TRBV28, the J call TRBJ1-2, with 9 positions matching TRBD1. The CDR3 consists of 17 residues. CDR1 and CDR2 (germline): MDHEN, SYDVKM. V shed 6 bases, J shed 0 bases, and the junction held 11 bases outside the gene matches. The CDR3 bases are TGTGCCAGCAGGCCAAACCACCGACAGGGGGCTAACTATGGCTACACCTTC. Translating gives CASRPNHRQGANYGYTF.

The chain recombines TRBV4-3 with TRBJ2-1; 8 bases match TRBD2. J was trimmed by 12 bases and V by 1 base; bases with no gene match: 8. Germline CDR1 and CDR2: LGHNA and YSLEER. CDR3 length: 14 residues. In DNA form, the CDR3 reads TGCGCCAGCAGCCAAGCACTAGATCGGGGGGGGCAGTTCTTC. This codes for CASSQALDRGGQFF.

The CDR3: CAWTKGLAVNEQFF. DNA of the CDR3: TGTGCCTGGACGAAAGGACTAGCGGTCAATGAGCAGTTCTTC. The V gene is TRBV30, the J gene TRBJ2-1; 10 nucleotides align to TRBD2. The CDR3 totals 14 residues. Unmatched junction bases numbered 6, after V lost 4 bases and J lost 6 bases. Germline loops: CDR1 GTSNPN, CDR2 SVGIG (reference sequence). Variable domain in full (rest from reference TRBV30 and TRBJ2-1): SQTIHQWPATLVQPVGSPLSLECTVEGTSNPNLYWYRQAAGRGLQLLFYSVGIGQISSEVPQNLSASRPQDRQFILSSKKLLLSDSGFYLCAWTKGLAVNEQFFGPGTRLTVL.

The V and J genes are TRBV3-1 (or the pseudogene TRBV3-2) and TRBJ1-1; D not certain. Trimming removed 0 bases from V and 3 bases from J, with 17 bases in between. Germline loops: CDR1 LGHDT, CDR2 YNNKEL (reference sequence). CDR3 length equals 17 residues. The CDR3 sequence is CASSQDGRRGWDTEAFF. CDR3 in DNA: TGTGCCAGCAGCCAAGATGGGAGGCGAGGTTGGGACACTGAAGCTTTCTTT.

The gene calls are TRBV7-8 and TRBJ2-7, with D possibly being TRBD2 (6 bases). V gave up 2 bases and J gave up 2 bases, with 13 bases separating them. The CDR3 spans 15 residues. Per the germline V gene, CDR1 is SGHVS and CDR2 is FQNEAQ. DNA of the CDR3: TGTGCCAGCAGCTTATCGGTAGCGGATACCTACGAGCAGTACTTC. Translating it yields CASSLSVADTYEQYF.

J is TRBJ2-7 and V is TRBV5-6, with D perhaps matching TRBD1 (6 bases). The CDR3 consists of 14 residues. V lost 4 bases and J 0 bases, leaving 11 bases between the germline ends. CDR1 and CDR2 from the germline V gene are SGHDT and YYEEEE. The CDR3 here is CASSRDTFSYEQYF. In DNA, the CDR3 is TGTGCCAGCAGCCGGGACACCTTCTCCTACGAGCAGTACTTC.

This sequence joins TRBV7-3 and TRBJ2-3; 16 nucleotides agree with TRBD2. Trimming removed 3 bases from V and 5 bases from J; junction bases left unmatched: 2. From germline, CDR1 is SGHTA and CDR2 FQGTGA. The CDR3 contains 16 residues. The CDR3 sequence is CASSFGTSGRVDTQYF. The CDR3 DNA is TGTGCCAGCAGCTTCGGGACTAGCGGGAGGGTAGATACGCAGTATTTT. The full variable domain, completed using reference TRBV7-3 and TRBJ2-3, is GAGVSQTPSNKVTEKGKYVELRCDPISGHTALYWYRQSLGQGPEFLIYFQGTGAADDSGLPNDRFFAVRPEGSVSTLKIQRTERGDSAVYLCASSFGTSGRVDTQYFGPGTRLTVL.

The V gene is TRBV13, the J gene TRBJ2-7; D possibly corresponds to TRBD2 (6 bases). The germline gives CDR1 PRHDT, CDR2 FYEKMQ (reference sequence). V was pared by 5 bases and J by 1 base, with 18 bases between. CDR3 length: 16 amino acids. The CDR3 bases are TGTGCCAGCAGCCGGGGGTTTAGGCGCGCGTCCTACGAGCAGTACTTC. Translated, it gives CASSRGFRRASYEQYF.

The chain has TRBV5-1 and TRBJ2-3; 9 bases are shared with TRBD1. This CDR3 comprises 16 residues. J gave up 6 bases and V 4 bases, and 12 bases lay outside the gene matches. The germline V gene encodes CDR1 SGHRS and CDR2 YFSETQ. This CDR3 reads CASSPMTGGVWDTQYF. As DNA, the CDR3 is TGCGCCAGCAGCCCGATGACAGGGGGTGTATGGGATACGCAGTATTTT.

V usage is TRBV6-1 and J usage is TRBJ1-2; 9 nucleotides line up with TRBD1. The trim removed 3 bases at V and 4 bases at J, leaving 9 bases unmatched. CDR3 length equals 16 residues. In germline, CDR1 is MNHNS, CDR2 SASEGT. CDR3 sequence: CASSDPGQGLSYGYTF. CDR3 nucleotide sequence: TGTGCCAGCAGTGATCCGGGACAGGGCCTCTCCTATGGCTACACCTTC.

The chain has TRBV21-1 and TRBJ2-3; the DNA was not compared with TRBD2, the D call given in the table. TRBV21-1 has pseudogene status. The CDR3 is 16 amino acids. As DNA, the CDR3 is TGTGCCATCAACCCGGGCGGGAGAGGAGGCACAGATACGCAGTATTTT. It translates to CAINPGGRGGTDTQYF.

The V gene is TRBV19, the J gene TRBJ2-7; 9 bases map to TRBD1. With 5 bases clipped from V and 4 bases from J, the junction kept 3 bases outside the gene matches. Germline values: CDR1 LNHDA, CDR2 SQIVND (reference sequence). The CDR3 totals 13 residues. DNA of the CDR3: TGTGCCAGTAGTGTCGGGACAGGGTACGAGCAGTACTTC. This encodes CASSVGTGYEQYF.

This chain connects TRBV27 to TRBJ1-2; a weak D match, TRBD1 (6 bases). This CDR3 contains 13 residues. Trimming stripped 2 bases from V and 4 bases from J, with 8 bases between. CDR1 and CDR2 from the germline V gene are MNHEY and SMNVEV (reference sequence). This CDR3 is CASSLRGIYGYTF. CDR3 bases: TGTGCCAGCAGTTTAAGGGGGATCTATGGCTACACCTTC.

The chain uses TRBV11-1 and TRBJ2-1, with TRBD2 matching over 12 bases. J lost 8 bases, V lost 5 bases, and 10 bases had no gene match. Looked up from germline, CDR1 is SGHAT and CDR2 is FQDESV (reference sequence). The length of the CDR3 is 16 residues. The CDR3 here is CASSIGLAGLSYEQFF. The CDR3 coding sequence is TGTGCCAGCAGCATCGGACTAGCGGGATTGAGCTATGAGCAGTTCTTC.

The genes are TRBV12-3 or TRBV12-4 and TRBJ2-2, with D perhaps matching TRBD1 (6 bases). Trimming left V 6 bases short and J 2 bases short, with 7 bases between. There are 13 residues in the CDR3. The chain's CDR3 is CASRQGNTGELFF. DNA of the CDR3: TGTGCCAGCAGACAGGGAAACACCGGGGAGCTGTTTTTT.

CDR3 DNA sequence: TGTGCCAGTAGTATGTCAGGGGCCAGCAATCAGCCCCAGCATTTT. Encoded protein: CASSMSGASNQPQHF. This sequence joins TRBV19 and TRBJ1-5; tentatively, D is TRBD1 (6 bases). Germline loops: CDR1 LNHDA, CDR2 SQIVND (reference sequence). Trimming shortened V by 3 bases and J by 1 base, and 10 bases separated the two germline ends. This CDR3 has 15 amino acids. The complete variable domain, with remaining parts taken from reference TRBV19 and TRBJ1-5, reads DGGITQSPKYLFRKEGQNVTLSCEQNLNHDAMYWYRQDPGQGLRLIYYSQIVNDFQKGDIAEGYSVSREKKESFPLTVTSAQKNPTAFYLCASSMSGASNQPQHFGDGTRLSIL.

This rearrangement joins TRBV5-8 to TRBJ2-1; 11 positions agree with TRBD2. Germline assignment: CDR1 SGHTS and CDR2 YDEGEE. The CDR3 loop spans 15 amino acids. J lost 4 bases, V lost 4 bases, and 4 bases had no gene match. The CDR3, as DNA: TGTGCCAGCAGCACGACTAGCGGGACTTACAATGAGCAGTTCTTC. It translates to CASSTTSGTYNEQFF. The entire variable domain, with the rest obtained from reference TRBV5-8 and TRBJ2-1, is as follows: EAGVTQSPTHLIKTRGQQATLRCSPISGHTSVYWYQQALGLGLQFLLWYDEGEERNRGNFPPRFSGRQFPNYSSELNVNALELEDSALYLCASSTTSGTYNEQFFGPGTRLTVL.

As DNA, the CDR3 is TGTGCCAGCAGCTCGCTGCGACAGGGAAGCAATCAGCCCCAGCATTTT. Translated, it gives CASSSLRQGSNQPQHF. The chain is built from TRBV5-6 and TRBJ1-5, with 7 nucleotides matching TRBD1. This CDR3 has 16 amino acids. Germline values: CDR1 SGHDT, CDR2 YYEEEE. J was trimmed by 1 base and V by 3 bases; bases with no gene match: 7.

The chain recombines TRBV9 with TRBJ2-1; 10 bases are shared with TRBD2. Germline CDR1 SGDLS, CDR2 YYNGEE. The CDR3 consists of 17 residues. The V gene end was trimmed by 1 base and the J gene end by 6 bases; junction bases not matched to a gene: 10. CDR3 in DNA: TGTGCCAGCAGCGTAACCACCCTAGCGGGAGCGGTCAATGAGCAGTTCTTC. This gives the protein CASSVTTLAGAVNEQFF.

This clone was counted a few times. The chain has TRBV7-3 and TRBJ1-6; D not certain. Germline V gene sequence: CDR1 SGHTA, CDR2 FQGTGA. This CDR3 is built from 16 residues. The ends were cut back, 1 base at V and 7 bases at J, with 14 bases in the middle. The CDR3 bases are TGTGCCAGCAGCTTAAATGGGAGGGCAGGCAATTCACCCCTCCACTTT. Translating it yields CASSLNGRAGNSPLHF.

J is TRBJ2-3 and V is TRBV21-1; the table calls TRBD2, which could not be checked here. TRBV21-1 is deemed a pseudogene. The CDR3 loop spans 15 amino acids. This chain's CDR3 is CASSNKRGITDTQYF. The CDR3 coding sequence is TGTGCCAGCAGCAACAAACGGGGTATCACAGATACGCAGTATTTT.

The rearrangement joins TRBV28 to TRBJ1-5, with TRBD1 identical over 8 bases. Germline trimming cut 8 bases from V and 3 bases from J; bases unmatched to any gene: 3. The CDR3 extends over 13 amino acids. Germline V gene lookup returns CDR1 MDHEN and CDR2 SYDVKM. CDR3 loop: CASEDRVNQPQHF. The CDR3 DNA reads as TGTGCCAGCGAGGACAGGGTCAATCAGCCCCAGCATTTT.

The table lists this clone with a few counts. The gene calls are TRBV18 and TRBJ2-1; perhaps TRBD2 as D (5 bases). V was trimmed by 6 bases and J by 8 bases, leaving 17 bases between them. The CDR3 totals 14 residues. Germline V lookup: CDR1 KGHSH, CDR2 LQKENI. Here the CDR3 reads CASSKRIAFDEQFF. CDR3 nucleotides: TGTGCCAGCTCCAAAAGGATAGCGTTCGATGAGCAGTTCTTC.

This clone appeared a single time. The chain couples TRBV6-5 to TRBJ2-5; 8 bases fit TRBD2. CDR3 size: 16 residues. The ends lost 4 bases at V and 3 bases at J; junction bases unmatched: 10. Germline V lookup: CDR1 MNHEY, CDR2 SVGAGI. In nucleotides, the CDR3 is TGTGCCAGCAGTTCCCTCCAAGCGGGAGAGAAAGAGACCCAGTACTTC. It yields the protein CASSSLQAGEKETQYF.

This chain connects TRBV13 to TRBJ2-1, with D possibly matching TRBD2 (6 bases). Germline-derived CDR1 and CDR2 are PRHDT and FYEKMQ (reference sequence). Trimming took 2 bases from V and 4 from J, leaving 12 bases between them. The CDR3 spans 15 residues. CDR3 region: CASSLWASVYNEQFF. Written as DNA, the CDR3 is TGTGCCAGCAGCTTATGGGCTAGCGTGTACAATGAGCAGTTCTTC.